Given below is one TCR beta chain in context. In its sample, this clonotype was seen many times. Its antigen remains unidentified. Base quality data are lacking; no much larger clone is found one base away. Stable Graves' hyperthyroidism was defined as no progression to ophthalmopathy during 18 months of follow-up. The hyperthyroidism patients were between 18 and 65 years old and newly diagnosed, with a disease duration of less than 2 months. Patients with uncontrolled infections, other autoimmune diseases, pregnancy or lactation were excluded. Diagnoses relied on clinical symptoms, serum thyroxine and TRAb, thyroid ultrasound and orbital computed tomography. PBMCs were separated from about 10 ml of fresh peripheral blood using Ficoll-Paque density gradient centrifugation. Total RNA was extracted with Trizol reagent, and quality was checked on an Agilent 2100 Bioanalyzer. The sample originates from a study of T cells in Graves' hyperthyroidism and ophthalmopathy (dated by TCRdb to between 2018 and 2021). The study in broad terms: Peripheral blood was sampled at the time of initial diagnosis, prior to any treatment. To identify TCR V-J signatures that set the groups apart, the researchers used a discovery cohort of 100 patients, made up of some 41 with Graves' ophthalmopathy and some 58 with stable Graves' hyperthyroidism. Prospective prediction of ophthalmopathy was tested in an independent validation cohort of 18 to 20 hyperthyroidism patients and 17 patients who later progressed to ophthalmopathy. The approximately 90 discovery patients were randomly split 7:3 into training and test sets. In more than five Graves' hyperthyroidism patients, the study also compared T-cell repertoires from thyroid tissue with T-cell repertoires from blood. After sampling, hyperthyroidism patients received methimazole starting at 30 mg daily, and ophthalmopathy patients received high-dose intravenous methylprednisolone. TCR Vbeta CDR3 sequencing of 140 or so peripheral blood samples (roughly 43 ophthalmopathy, about 80 hyperthyroidism and around 17 progressor patients) is reported in the paper.

The CDR3 runs 15 amino acids, cysteine and phenylalanine included. The DNA shown is the 45-base CDR3, in frame from base 1. V trim: 9 bases; J trim: 4 bases; unmatched bases: 5. Reading the germline V gene gives CDR1 SNHLY and CDR2 FYNNEI. The TCR beta CDR3 regions were amplified from the RNA transcripts. The TCR CDR3 was subjected to a first round of RT-PCR using the HTBI primer set and the Qiagen OneStep RT-PCR kit. Libraries were constructed in a second round of multiplex PCR, after which size selection and purification were carried out. Sequencing of the libraries was done on an Illumina HiSeq2000 using paired-end 100 bp reads. The study's processing was this. SOAPnuke was used to process the raw data, throwing out any read that contained adapters or uncalled bases, had a mean Phred below 15, or lacked an exact constant-primer or identifier match. High-quality paired reads were merged with COPE v1.2.5, and unique nucleotide sequences were defined as clonotypes. MiTCR v1.1 was used to align clonotypes to the IMGT TRBV, TRBD and TRBJ reference segments. The analysis was restricted to V-J combinations with a frequency above 0.0001, which together covered 99% to 99.2% of the repertoires. The TCS score was defined as F50 (clonal expansion) divided by E x V (chaos), with BLOSUM62-based TCRdist calculated between CDR3 peptides within each V-J. Welch's t-statistics and random forest reduced 450 to 600 V-J features to some 14, which were used in a naive Bayes classifier (R e1071). In TCRdb, the public reads were trimmed at Q25 with fastp and aligned with MiXCR, with productive beta chains retained. Identical CDR3 proteins give one entry, which carries the most common genes and DNA. Clone size and V and J calls follow TCRdb, not the original study. Within this sample are about 340,000 distinct CDR3 sequences, with under 25% of them counted one time only. The ten largest account for around 45% of the sample.

Results and caveats for the whole study, not just this receptor: Ophthalmopathy was separated from stable hyperthyroidism by a 13 V-J signature model, with over 85% sensitivity and approximately 84% specificity obtained in cross-validation and 80%/75% obtained in testing. Most expanded thyroid clonotypes (frequency above 0.001) were also found in blood, which suggests that blood repertoires may mirror thyroid immune responses. In validation, progression to ophthalmopathy was predicted by the model with 65% to 71% sensitivity and roughly 76% specificity, a median of around 5.9 months before onset. Sample size was not statistically predetermined, and blinding of investigators to group allocation was not performed.

The rearrangement combines TRBV2 with TRBJ2-3, with 15 bases in between that match TRBD2. This clonotype was sampled from a woman aged 50 to 60 with Graves' hyperthyroidism. Sequencing was carried out using blood. The encoded CDR3 is CASQGTSGGSDTQYF. The nucleotides read TGTGCCAGTCAAGGGACTAGCGGGGGGTCAGATACGCAGTATTTT.